This TCR beta chain was recorded in a study of T cell repertoires in cytomegalovirus infection. At the level of the study: TCR beta signatures that were public indicated CMV infection and matching HLA type. General study findings and limits: CMV-specific HLA-C-restricted TCR beta clonotypes dominated the ex vivo response. Based on cumulative public TCR beta family frequency, carriers of CMV plus the relevant HLA were identified.

TCRdb reanalysed the reads using MiXCR and keeps one entry per CDR3 protein. The sample comprises around 210,000 distinct CDR3 sequences, under 8.5% of which are singletons, and about 6% rests with the top ten. This clonotype was counted a few times. Its antigen remains unidentified. The origin of this receptor is a human donor in good health (CMV status not recorded). Some clones in this sample may be carry-over from other donors' samples. Input material: PBMCs.

The CDR3 here is CSVLGRGRRETQYF. The CDR3, as DNA: TGCAGCGTTCTCGGCAGGGGGCGTAGGGAGACCCAGTACTTC. The J gene is TRBJ2-5, the V gene TRBV29-1, with 8 bases that match TRBD1. Germline-derived CDR1 and CDR2 are SQVTM and ANQGSEA. Trimming at V came to 5 bases and at J to 5 bases, leaving 10 bases not matched to a gene. The CDR3 length is 14 residues.